The 32 T cell receptor beta chains below were found in one sample sequenced in a study of graft-versus-host responses after intestinal transplantation. TCRdb's table, derived via immunoSEQ multiplex PCR, lists solely in-frame clones and lacks some. The table shows 96,000 or so clones, with more than 85% occurring only once. The antigens of these receptors remain unknown. The sample in question was unstimulated CD4+ T cells sorted from spleen or lymph node cells, obtained before intestinal transplant. Every receptor here comes from a human donor who received an intestinal transplant.

The rearrangement links TRBV7-2 to TRBJ2-1; no clear D gene. The CDR3 has 12 residues. V dropped 1 base and J dropped 7 bases, with 5 bases sitting between them. Germline V lookup: CDR1 SGHTA, CDR2 FQGNSA. The CDR3 DNA follows: TGTGCCAGCAGCTTAGTACGGAATGAGCAGTTCTTC. Translation: CASSLVRNEQFF.

CDR3 in amino acids: CATGLEVYEQYF. In DNA, the CDR3 is TGTGCCACAGGACTAGAAGTCTACGAGCAGTACTTC. The rearrangement links TRBV10-3 to TRBJ2-7; 7 bases match TRBD2. From germline, CDR1 is ENHRY and CDR2 SYGVKD. V dropped 10 bases and J dropped 3; count of bases not matched to a gene: 6. The CDR3 runs to 12 residues.

This chain joins TRBV9 and TRBJ1-2, with TRBD1 matching 7 bases. Losses at the gene ends were 3 bases for V and 3 bases for J; bases not matched to a gene: 8. Germline V gene data show CDR1 as SGDLS and CDR2 as YYNGEE. The CDR3 has 15 amino acids. CDR3 sequence (DNA): TGTGCCAGCAGCGCCCGTAGGGGGACAGACTATGGCTACACCTTC. Its protein product is CASSARRGTDYGYTF.

This chain links TRBV27 with TRBJ2-7; TRBD2 aligns across 11 bases. Losses at the gene ends were 6 bases for V and 7 bases for J; bases not matched to a gene: 14. Looked up from germline, CDR1 is MNHEY and CDR2 is SMNVEV (reference sequence). CDR3 size: 16 residues. The CDR3 reads CASSIAASGRSGEQYF. CDR3 nucleotides: TGTGCCAGCAGCATAGCGGCTAGCGGGAGGTCGGGGGAGCAGTACTTC.

The chain joins TRBV4-1 to TRBJ2-7, with 9 bases fitting TRBD1. Germline CDR1 and CDR2: MGHRA and YSYEKL. The ends lost 1 base at V and 6 bases at J; junction bases unmatched: 7. The CDR3 covers 15 residues. CDR3 nucleotides: TGCGCCAGCAGCCAAGCCGGGACAGGGCTCGTCGAGCAGTACTTC. This gives the protein CASSQAGTGLVEQYF.

The chain uses TRBV11-2 and TRBJ2-3; perhaps TRBD2 as D (5 bases). The CDR3 contains 13 residues. Germline CDR1 is SGHAT and CDR2 is FQNNGV. Trimming pared 7 bases from V and 4 bases from J, leaving 12 bases between. CDR3 region: CASTKTGSDTQYF. As DNA, the CDR3 is TGTGCCAGCACTAAGACGGGATCAGATACGCAGTATTTT.

The genes are TRBV5-4 and TRBJ1-4, with 8 positions matching TRBD1. The CDR3 is 13 residues long. The V segment lost 4 bases and the J segment 5 bases; nucleotides outside the gene matches: 1. Per germline, CDR1 SGHNT and CDR2 YYREEE (reference sequence). The CDR3 protein is CASSQGANEKLFF. The CDR3 region has the DNA TGTGCCAGCAGCCAGGGGGCGAATGAAAAACTGTTTTTT.

The table lists this clone with a count of one. The V gene is TRBV6-6, the J gene TRBJ2-7; TRBD2 matches 8 bases. Germline assignment: CDR1 MNHNY and CDR2 SVGAGI (reference sequence). V lost 6 bases and J lost 6; bases outside the gene matches: 13. The CDR3 runs to 15 residues. CDR3 residues: CASSTPSGTRSEQYF. CDR3 in DNA: TGTGCCAGCAGCACCCCCTCCGGGACTAGAAGCGAGCAGTACTTC.

This rearrangement joins TRBV11-3 to TRBJ2-7, with D possibly TRBD2 on 5 matching bases. This CDR3 is built from 13 residues. V shed 6 bases and J shed 3 bases, with 12 bases lying between them. CDR1 is SGHNT and CDR2 is YENEEA in the germline V gene. The CDR3 sequence: CASSPGRDYEQYF. The CDR3 DNA follows: TGTGCCAGCAGTCCTGGACGGGACTACGAGCAGTACTTC. Supplemented by reference TRBV11-3 and TRBJ2-7, the full variable domain reads EAGVVQSPRYKIIEKKQPVAFWCNPISGHNTLYWYLQNLGQGPELLIRYENEEAVDDSQLPKDRFSAERLKGVDSTLKIQPAELGDSAVYLCASSPGRDYEQYFGPGTRLTVT.

This sequence joins TRBV7-7 and TRBJ2-5; 8 positions agree with TRBD2. This CDR3 contains 14 residues. V dropped 5 bases and J dropped 5; count of bases not matched to a gene: 7. The germline V gene encodes CDR1 SSHAT and CDR2 FNYEAQ (reference sequence). The CDR3 region is CASSVRGGWETQYF. The CDR3 coding sequence is TGTGCCAGCAGCGTACGGGGGGGCTGGGAGACCCAGTACTTC. Using reference TRBV7-7 and TRBJ2-5 for the parts outside the CDR3, the full variable domain is GAGVSQSPRYKVTKRGQDVTLRCDPISSHATLYWYQQALGQGPEFLTYFNYEAQPDKSGLPSDRFSAERPEGSISTLTIQRTEQRDSAMYRCASSVRGGWETQYFGPGTRLLVL.

This clone appeared a single time. The chain links TRBV11-3 to TRBJ2-1, with 7 bases identical to TRBD2. The germline V gene has CDR1 SGHNT and CDR2 YENEEA. The length of the CDR3 is 16 residues. With V trimmed by 3 bases and J by 5 bases, 10 bases remained unmatched. CDR3 in DNA: TGTGCCAGCAGCTTTTTGGGCGGGGGACCCCACAATGAGCAGTTCTTC. It yields the protein CASSFLGGGPHNEQFF.

The rearrangement joins TRBV12-5 to TRBJ1-2; D is uncertain. CDR1 and CDR2 (germline): LGHNT, FRNRAP. Deletions cut 6 bases from V and 4 bases from J, with 6 bases between. The CDR3 spans 11 residues. The CDR3 coding sequence is TGTGCTAGTGGCTTTCCCTATGGCTACACCTTC. This translates into CASGFPYGYTF.

Written as DNA, the CDR3 is TGTGCCAGCAGTCCCCTGGTCGCAGGGCTCTATGGCTACACCTTC. Encoded protein: CASSPLVAGLYGYTF. The V and J genes are TRBV6-5 and TRBJ1-2, with D tentatively TRBD1 (5 bases). Germline CDR1 and CDR2: MNHEY and SVGAGI. Trimming stripped 5 bases from V and 4 bases from J, with 17 bases between. The CDR3 has 15 residues.

This rearrangement joins TRBV5-1 to TRBJ2-4, with D possibly matching TRBD1 (6 bases). V was cut by 0 bases and J by 3 bases, with 13 bases left in between. Germline V CDR1 and CDR2: SGHRS, YFSETQ. The CDR3 runs to 16 residues. The CDR3 loop is CASSLGGQGGKNIQYF. Written as DNA, the CDR3 is TGCGCCAGCAGCTTGGGGGGGCAAGGGGGCAAAAACATTCAGTACTTC.

V usage is TRBV15 and J usage is TRBJ2-5; 8 bases fit TRBD2. CDR1 and CDR2 (germline): LNHNV, YYDKDF (reference sequence). The CDR3 totals 19 residues. V was pared by 0 bases and J by 1 base, with 13 bases of the junction left unmatched. The DNA of the CDR3 is TGTGCCACCAGCAGAGATCGGGCTAGCGGGCAACCGCTCCAAGAGACCCAGTACTTC. It codes for CATSRDRASGQPLQETQYF.

This clone was seen a single time. The chain uses TRBV7-6 and TRBJ2-1; 7 bases align to TRBD2. Trimming at V came to 3 bases and at J to 4 bases, leaving 9 bases not matched to a gene. In germline, CDR1 is SGHVS, CDR2 FNYEAQ. The CDR3 has 16 amino acids. The CDR3 nucleotides are TGTGCCAGCAGCTTGTTGCCAAGCGGGATATACAATGAGCAGTTCTTC. Encoded protein: CASSLLPSGIYNEQFF. Drawing the rest from reference TRBV7-6 and TRBJ2-1, the complete variable domain is GAGVSQSPRYKVTKRGQDVALRCDPISGHVSLYWYRQALGQGPEFLTYFNYEAQQDKSGLPNDRFSAERPEGSISTLTIQRTEQRDSAMYRCASSLLPSGIYNEQFFGPGTRLTVL.

The chain links TRBV29-1 to TRBJ2-5; 12 nucleotides match TRBD2. CDR1 is SQVTM and CDR2 is ANQGSEA in the germline V gene. This CDR3 comprises 14 residues. V was clipped by 4 bases and J by 4 bases; unmatched bases: 4. The CDR3 region is CSVATSGGRETQYF. The CDR3 DNA reads as TGCAGCGTTGCTACTAGCGGGGGGAGAGAGACCCAGTACTTC.

V gene TRBV9 combines with J gene TRBJ2-3; 9 nucleotides agree with TRBD1. CDR3 length: 14 amino acids. V gave up 4 bases and J gave up 4 bases; unmatched junction bases: 4. In germline, CDR1 is SGDLS, CDR2 YYNGEE. The CDR3 DNA sequence: TGTGCCAGCAGCACTTGGACAGGGGCAGATACGCAGTATTTT. Its translation: CASSTWTGADTQYF.

The V gene is TRBV30, the J gene TRBJ1-3; D may be TRBD1 (5 bases). Looked up from germline, CDR1 is GTSNPN and CDR2 is SVGIG (reference sequence). Trimming shortened V by 0 bases and J by 2 bases, and 8 bases separated the two germline ends. This CDR3 is 14 amino acids long. In DNA form, the CDR3 reads TGTGCCTGGAGTGTTGCAGGGCCTGGAAACACCATATATTTT. Amino acids: CAWSVAGPGNTIYF.

A single count supports this clone. The chain combines TRBV6-5 with TRBJ2-7; 8 bases are a match to TRBD1. The CDR3 length is 15 residues. V trimming: 8 bases; J trimming: 7 bases; junction bases outside the gene matches: 16. CDR1 and CDR2 (germline): MNHEY, SVGAGI. In DNA, the CDR3 is TGTGCCAGCCACTCCGCCGGGACAGGTTTGGGGGAGCAGTACTTC. It codes for CASHSAGTGLGEQYF.

The chain combines TRBV7-2 with TRBJ2-7; 7 positions match TRBD2. Germline loops: CDR1 SGHTA, CDR2 FQGNSA. V lost 5 bases, J lost 5 bases, and 12 bases stayed unmatched. The CDR3 consists of 15 residues. The CDR3 reads CASSPLAVIPNEQYF. The CDR3 DNA sequence: TGTGCCAGCAGCCCCCTAGCGGTGATTCCTAACGAGCAGTACTTC.

CDR3 residues: CASSPPGLNGYTF. The CDR3 nucleotides are TGTGCCAGCAGCCCGCCGGGACTGAATGGCTACACCTTC. The chain links TRBV7-9 to TRBJ1-2; D perhaps matches TRBD1 (5 bases). The V and J ends lost 5 bases and 6 bases respectively, with 13 bases between them. The CDR3 has 13 amino acids. Germline assignment: CDR1 SEHNR and CDR2 FQNEAQ (reference sequence).

The V gene is TRBV28, the J gene TRBJ2-7; 11 bases line up with TRBD1. The CDR3 spans 15 residues. Germline V gives CDR1 MDHEN, CDR2 SYDVKM. V shed 6 bases, J shed 3 bases, and the junction held 7 bases outside the gene matches. CDR3 sequence: CASSKTGTGGYEQYF. CDR3 nucleotide sequence: TGTGCCAGCAGCAAGACCGGGACAGGGGGCTACGAGCAGTACTTC.

As for this clone: One junction end disagrees with the germline gene, perhaps due to a read error. The V call is TRBV5-4, the J call TRBJ2-1; 10 nucleotides match TRBD2. CDR3 length: 15 residues. The germline V gene has CDR1 SGHNT and CDR2 YYREEE (reference sequence). The chain's CDR3 is CASSGKREGYDEQFF. CDR3 coding DNA: TGTGCCAGCAGCGGCAAGCGGGAGGGCTACGATGAGCAGTTCTTC.

This sequence joins TRBV5-4 and TRBJ2-5; 7 bases line up with TRBD2. Germline V gives CDR1 SGHNT, CDR2 YYREEE (reference sequence). This CDR3 contains 15 residues. Losses at the gene ends were 4 bases for V and 5 bases for J; bases not matched to a gene: 11. The DNA for the CDR3 is TGTGCCAGCAGCCGGGAGGCAGGGCTTGGCGAGACCCAGTACTTC. This sequence encodes CASSREAGLGETQYF.

V gene TRBV7-8 combines with J gene TRBJ2-2, with a tentative D call TRBD2 (5 bases). The CDR3 is 17 amino acids. Germline CDR1 SGHVS, CDR2 FQNEAQ. Deletions cut 4 bases from V and 1 base from J, with 16 bases between. The DNA of the CDR3 is TGTGCCAGCAGCTCCCTCCCAGTGGGAGTGAACACCGGGGAGCTGTTTTTT. This sequence encodes CASSSLPVGVNTGELFF.

The chain is built from TRBV28 and TRBJ2-3, with D perhaps matching TRBD1 (6 bases). CDR3 length: 15 residues. CDR1 and CDR2 (germline): MDHEN, SYDVKM. Trimming took off 1 base at V and 4 bases at J, with 12 bases between the two ends. The DNA of the CDR3 is TGTGCCAGCAGTTTATTGCCAGGGGTTCCAGATACGCAGTATTTT. Protein: CASSLLPGVPDTQYF.

The rearrangement joins TRBV28 to TRBJ1-5; D gene unclear. The V gene lost 2 bases and the J gene lost 5 bases, with 10 bases spanning the gap. Looked up from germline, CDR1 is MDHEN and CDR2 is SYDVKM. The length of the CDR3 is 14 residues. This CDR3 is CASSLAAGYQPQHF. For the CDR3, the DNA is TGTGCCAGCAGTTTAGCCGCCGGTTATCAGCCCCAGCATTTT.

This chain joins TRBV25-1 and TRBJ2-4, with TRBD2 matching over 12 bases. The CDR3 has 18 amino acids. V lost 4 bases to trimming and J lost 3 bases; unmatched junction nucleotides: 10. The germline gives CDR1 MGHDK, CDR2 SYGVNS. CDR3: CASSGNLGLAGNKNIQYF. The DNA for the CDR3 is TGTGCCAGCAGTGGAAACCTCGGACTAGCGGGAAACAAAAACATTCAGTACTTC.

The chain's CDR3 is CASSPQVLSGNTIYF. DNA of the CDR3: TGCGCCAGCAGCCCACAGGTTCTCTCTGGAAACACCATATATTTT. The gene calls are TRBV5-1 and TRBJ1-3; D may be TRBD1 (5 bases). The CDR3 has 15 amino acids. In germline, CDR1 is SGHRS, CDR2 YFSETQ. Between the trimmed V and J ends, which lost 4 bases and 0 bases, there was a span of 11 bases.

The V call is TRBV5-1, the J call TRBJ2-3, with 14 nucleotides matching TRBD2. The V gene's germline CDR1 is SGHRS and CDR2 YFSETQ. The CDR3 length is 17 residues. The V segment lost 0 bases and the J segment 3 bases; nucleotides outside the gene matches: 3. The chain's CDR3 is CASSLGLAGGVTDTQYF. As DNA, the CDR3 is TGCGCCAGCAGCTTGGGACTAGCGGGAGGGGTGACAGATACGCAGTATTTT.

The V gene is TRBV19, the J gene TRBJ1-1; no definite D call. Trimming removed 5 bases from V and 3 bases from J, with 10 bases in between. CDR3 size: 13 residues. The V gene's germline CDR1 is LNHDA and CDR2 SQIVND (reference sequence). CDR3: CASSLSRDTEAFF. CDR3 sequence (DNA): TGTGCCAGTAGTCTATCTCGGGACACTGAAGCTTTCTTT.